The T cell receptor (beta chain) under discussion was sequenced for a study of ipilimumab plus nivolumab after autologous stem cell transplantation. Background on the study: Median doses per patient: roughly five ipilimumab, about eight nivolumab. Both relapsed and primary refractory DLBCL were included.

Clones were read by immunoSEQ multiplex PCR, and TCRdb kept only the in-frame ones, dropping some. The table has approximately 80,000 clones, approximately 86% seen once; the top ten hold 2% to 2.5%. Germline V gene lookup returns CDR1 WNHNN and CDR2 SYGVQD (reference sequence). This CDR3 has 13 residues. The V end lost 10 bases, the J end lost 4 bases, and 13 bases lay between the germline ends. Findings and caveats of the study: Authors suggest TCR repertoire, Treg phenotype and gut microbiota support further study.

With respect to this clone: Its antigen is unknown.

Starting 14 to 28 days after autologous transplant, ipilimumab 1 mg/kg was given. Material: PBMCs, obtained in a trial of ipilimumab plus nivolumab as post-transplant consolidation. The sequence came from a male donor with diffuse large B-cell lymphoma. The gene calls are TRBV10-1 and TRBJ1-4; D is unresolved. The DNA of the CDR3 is TGCGCCACCGGGCGCTTCCTTAATGAAAAACTGTTTTTT. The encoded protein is CATGRFLNEKLFF.